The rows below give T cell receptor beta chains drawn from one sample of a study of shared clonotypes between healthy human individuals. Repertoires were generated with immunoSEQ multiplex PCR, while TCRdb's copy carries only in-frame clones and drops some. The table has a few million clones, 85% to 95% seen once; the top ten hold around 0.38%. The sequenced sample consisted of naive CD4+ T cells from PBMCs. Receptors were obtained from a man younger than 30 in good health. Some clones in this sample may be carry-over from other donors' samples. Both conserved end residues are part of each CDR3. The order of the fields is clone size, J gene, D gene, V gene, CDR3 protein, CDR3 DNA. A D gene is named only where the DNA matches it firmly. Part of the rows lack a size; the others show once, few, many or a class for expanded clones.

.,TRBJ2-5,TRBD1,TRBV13,CASSLGQGGETQYF,TGTGCCAGCAGCCTGGGACAGGGAGGAGAGACCCAGTACTTC
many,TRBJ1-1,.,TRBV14,CASSFGGAQSNTEAFF,TGTGCCAGCAGCTTCGGGGGCGCGCAATCGAACACTGAAGCTTTCTTT
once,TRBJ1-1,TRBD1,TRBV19,CASSIYDRVGTEAFF,TGTGCCAGTAGTATTTACGACAGGGTCGGAACTGAAGCTTTCTTT
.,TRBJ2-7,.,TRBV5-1,CASSLASGADSYEQYF,TGCGCCAGCAGCTTGGCCTCGGGGGCAGACTCCTACGAGCAGTACTTC
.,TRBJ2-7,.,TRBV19,CASSIFLSQAYEQYF,TGTGCCAGTAGTATATTCTTGTCCCAGGCCTACGAGCAGTACTTC
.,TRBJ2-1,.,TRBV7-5,CARSPLGSSGRWAYNEQFF,TGTGCCAGAAGCCCATTAGGGTCTAGCGGGAGATGGGCCTACAATGAGCAGTTCTTC
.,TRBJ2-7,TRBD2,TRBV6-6,CASSYPTSGSFEQYF,TGTGCCAGCAGTTACCCGACTAGCGGGAGTTTCGAGCAGTACTTC
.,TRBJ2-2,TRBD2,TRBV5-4,CASSLSSGNTGELFF,TGTGCCAGCAGCTTGTCTAGCGGGAACACCGGGGAGCTGTTTTTT
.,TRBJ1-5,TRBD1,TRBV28,CASSFRGQGYQPQHF,TGTGCCAGCAGTTTTCGGGGACAGGGCTATCAGCCCCAGCATTTT
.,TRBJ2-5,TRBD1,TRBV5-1,CASSPQGAGETQYF,TGCGCCAGCAGCCCGCAGGGGGCGGGGGAGACCCAGTACTTC
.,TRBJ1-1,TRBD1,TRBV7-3,CASSRDRGAEAFF,TGTGCCAGCAGCAGGGACAGGGGCGCTGAAGCTTTCTTT
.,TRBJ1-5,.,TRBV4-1,CASSQDGAGINQPQHF,TGCGCCAGCAGCCAAGATGGGGCAGGGATTAATCAGCCCCAGCATTTT
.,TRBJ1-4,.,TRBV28,CASSAAGSAQEKLFF,TGTGCCAGCAGTGCCGCCGGGTCCGCTCAGGAAAAACTGTTTTTT
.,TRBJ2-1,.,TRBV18,CASSPSGSYNEQFF,TGTGCCAGCTCACCCTCCGGGTCCTACAATGAGCAGTTCTTC
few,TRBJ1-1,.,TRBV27,CASSLLDSMNTEAFF,TGTGCCAGCAGTTTACTGGACAGTATGAACACTGAAGCTTTCTTT
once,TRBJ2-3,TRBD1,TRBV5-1,CASSLGQDPTDTQYF,TGCGCCAGCAGCCTGGGACAGGACCCCACAGATACGCAGTATTTT
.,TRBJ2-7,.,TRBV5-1,CASSRGTAKYEQYF,TGCGCCAGCAGCCGGGGGACCGCTAAATACGAGCAGTACTTC
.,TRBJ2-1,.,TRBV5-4,CASSPVLRGEQFF,TGTGCCAGCAGCCCCGTCCTGAGGGGGGAGCAGTTCTTC
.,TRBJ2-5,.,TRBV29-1,CSVEVGAGETQYF,TGCAGCGTAGAGGTGGGGGCCGGGGAGACCCAGTACTTC
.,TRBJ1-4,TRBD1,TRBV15,CATSRGQGAWEKLFF,TGTGCCACCAGCAGAGGACAGGGGGCATGGGAAAAACTGTTTTTT
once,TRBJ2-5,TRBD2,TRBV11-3,CASSLGPGGEETQYF,TGTGCCAGCAGCTTAGGTCCGGGGGGAGAGGAGACCCAGTACTTC
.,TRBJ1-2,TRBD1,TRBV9,CASSSRTGQSYGYTF,TGTGCCAGCAGCTCCCGGACAGGGCAGAGCTATGGCTACACCTTC